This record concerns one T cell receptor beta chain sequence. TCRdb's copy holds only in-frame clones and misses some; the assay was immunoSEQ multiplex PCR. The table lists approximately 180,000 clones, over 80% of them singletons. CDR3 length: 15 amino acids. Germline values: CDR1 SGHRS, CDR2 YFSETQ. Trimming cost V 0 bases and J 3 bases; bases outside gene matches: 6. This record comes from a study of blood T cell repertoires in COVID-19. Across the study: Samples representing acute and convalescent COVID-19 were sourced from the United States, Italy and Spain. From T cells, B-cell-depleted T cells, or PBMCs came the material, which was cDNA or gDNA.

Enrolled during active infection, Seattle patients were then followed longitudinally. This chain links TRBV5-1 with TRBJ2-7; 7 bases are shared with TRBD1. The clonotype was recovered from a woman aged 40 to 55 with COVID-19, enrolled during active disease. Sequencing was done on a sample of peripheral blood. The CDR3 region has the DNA TGCGCCAGCAGCTTGGGCCCAGGACAGGTCTACGAGCAGTACTTC. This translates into CASSLGPGQVYEQYF.